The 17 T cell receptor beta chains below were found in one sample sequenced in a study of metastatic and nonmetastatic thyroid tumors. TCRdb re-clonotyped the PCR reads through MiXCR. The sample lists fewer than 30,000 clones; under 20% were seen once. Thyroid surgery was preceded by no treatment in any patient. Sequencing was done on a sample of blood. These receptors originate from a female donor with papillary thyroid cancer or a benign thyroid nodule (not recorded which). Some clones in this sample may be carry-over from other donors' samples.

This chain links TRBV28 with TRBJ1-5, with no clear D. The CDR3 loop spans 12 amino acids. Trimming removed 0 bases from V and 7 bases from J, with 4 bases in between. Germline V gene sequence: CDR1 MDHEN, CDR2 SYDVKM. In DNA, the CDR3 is TGTGCCAGCAGTTTATGGTCCCAGCCCCAGCATTTT. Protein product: CASSLWSQPQHF.

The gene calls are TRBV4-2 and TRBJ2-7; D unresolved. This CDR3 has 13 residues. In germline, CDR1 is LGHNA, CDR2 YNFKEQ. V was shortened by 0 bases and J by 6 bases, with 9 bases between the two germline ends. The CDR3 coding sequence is TGTGCCAGCAGCCAAGAGGGGTGGTCCGAGCAGTACTTC. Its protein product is CASSQEGWSEQYF.

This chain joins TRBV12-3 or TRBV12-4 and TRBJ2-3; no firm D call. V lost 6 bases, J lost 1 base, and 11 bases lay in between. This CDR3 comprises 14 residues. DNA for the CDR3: TGTGCCAGCAGCGAAATTCGGGGCACAGATACGCAGTATTTT. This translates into CASSEIRGTDTQYF.

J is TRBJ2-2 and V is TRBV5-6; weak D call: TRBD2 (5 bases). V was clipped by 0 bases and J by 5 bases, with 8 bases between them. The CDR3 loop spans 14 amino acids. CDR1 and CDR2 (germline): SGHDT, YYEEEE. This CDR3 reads CASSLEWRTGELFF. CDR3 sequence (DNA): TGTGCCAGCAGCTTGGAGTGGAGGACCGGGGAGCTGTTTTTT.

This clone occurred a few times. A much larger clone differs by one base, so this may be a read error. The DNA for the CDR3 is TGTGCCAGCAGTTACGTCAGGGGGCAAGGGATAGGGACTAATGAAAAACTGTTTTTT. It is translated as CASSYVRGQGIGTNEKLFF. The chain carries TRBV6-5 and TRBJ1-4, with 8 bases matching TRBD1. The CDR3 covers 19 residues. Germline values: CDR1 MNHEY, CDR2 SVGAGI. V lost 2 bases and J lost 2; bases outside the gene matches: 13.

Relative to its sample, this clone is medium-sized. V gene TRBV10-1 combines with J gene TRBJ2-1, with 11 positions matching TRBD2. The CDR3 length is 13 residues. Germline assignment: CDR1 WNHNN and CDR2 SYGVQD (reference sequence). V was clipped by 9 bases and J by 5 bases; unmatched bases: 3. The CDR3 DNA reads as TGCGCCAGTTCTAGCGGGGGGCACAATGAGCAGTTCTTC. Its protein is CASSSGGHNEQFF.

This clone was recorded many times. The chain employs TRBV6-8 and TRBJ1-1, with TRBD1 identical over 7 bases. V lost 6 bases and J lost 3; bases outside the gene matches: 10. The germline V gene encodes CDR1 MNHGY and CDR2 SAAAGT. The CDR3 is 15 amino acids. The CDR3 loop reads CASRNQTGPDTEAFF. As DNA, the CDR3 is TGTGCCAGCAGGAACCAGACAGGGCCGGACACTGAAGCTTTCTTT.

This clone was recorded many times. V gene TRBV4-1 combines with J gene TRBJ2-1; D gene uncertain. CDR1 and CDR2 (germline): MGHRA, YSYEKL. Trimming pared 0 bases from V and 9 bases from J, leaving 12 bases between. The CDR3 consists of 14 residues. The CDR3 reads CASSQDAQLREQFF. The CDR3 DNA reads TGCGCCAGCAGCCAAGACGCTCAGCTCCGTGAGCAGTTCTTC.

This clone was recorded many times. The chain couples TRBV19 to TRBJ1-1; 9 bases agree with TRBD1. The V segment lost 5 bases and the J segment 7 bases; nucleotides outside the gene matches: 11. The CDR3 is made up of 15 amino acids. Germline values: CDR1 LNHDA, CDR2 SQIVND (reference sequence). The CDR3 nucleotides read TGTGCCAGTAGTCCCCACAGGACAGGGGTTGGTGAAGCTTTCTTT. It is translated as CASSPHRTGVGEAFF.

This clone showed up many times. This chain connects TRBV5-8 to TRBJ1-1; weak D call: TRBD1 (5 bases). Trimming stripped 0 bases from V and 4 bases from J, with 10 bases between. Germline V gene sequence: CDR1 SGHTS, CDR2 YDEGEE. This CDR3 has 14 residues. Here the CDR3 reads CASSLEGSGTEAFF. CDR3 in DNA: TGTGCCAGCAGCTTGGAGGGGAGTGGCACTGAAGCTTTCTTT.

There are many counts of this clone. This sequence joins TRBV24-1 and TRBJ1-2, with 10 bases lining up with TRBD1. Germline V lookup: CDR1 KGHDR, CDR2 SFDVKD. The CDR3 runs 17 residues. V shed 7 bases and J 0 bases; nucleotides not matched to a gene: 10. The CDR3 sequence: CATRTAGQGSPNYGYTF. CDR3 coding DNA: TGTGCCACCAGGACGGCGGGACAGGGGTCCCCTAACTATGGCTACACCTTC.

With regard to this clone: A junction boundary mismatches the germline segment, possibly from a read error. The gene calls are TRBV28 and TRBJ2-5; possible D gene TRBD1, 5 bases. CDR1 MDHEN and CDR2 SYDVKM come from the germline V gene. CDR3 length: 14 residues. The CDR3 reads CASSYEVGREIQYF. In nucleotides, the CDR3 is TGTGCCAGCAGTTATGAGGTGGGGCGAGAGATCCAGTACTTC.

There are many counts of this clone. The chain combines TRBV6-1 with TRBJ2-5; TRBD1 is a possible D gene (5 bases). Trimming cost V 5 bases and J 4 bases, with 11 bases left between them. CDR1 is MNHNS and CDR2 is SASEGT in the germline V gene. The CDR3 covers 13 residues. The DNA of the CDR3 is TGTGCCAGCAGTAAGACAGATGTAGAGACCCAGTACTTC. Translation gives CASSKTDVETQYF.

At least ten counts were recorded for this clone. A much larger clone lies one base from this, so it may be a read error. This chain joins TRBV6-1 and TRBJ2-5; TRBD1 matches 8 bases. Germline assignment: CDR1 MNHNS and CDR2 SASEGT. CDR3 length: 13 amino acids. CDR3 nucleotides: TGTGCCAGCCAGGACAGGGCTCAAGGGACCCAGTACTTC. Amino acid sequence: CASQDRAQGTQYF.

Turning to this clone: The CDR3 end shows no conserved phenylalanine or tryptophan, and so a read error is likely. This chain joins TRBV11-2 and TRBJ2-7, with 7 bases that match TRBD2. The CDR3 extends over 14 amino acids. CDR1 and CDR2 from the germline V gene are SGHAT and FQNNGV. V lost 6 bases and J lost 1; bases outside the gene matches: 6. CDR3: CASRVGLVSYEQYL. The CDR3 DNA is TGTGCCAGCAGAGTAGGACTAGTATCCTACGAGCAGTACTTA.

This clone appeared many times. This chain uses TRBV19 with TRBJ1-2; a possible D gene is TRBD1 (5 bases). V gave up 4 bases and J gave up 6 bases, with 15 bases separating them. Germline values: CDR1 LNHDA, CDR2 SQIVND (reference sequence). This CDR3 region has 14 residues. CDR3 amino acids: CASSTEKDRDGYTF. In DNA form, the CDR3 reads TGTGCCAGTAGTACGGAAAAAGACAGAGATGGCTACACCTTC.

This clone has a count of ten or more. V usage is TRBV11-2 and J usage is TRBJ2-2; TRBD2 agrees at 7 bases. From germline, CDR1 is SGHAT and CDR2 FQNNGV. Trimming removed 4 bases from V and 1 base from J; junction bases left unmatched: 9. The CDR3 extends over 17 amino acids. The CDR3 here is CASSSPPGGRNTGELFF. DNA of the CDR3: TGTGCCAGCAGCTCCCCGCCGGGGGGTCGGAACACCGGGGAGCTGTTTTTT.